This T cell receptor (beta chain) was identified in a study of neoadjuvant anti-PD-1 for oral cavity cancer. The germline V gene encodes CDR1 MDHEN and CDR2 SYDVKM. There are 14 residues in the CDR3. Trimming took 7 bases from V and 2 from J, leaving 15 bases between them. This clone showed up just once. As to time point: after neoadjuvant nivolumab, at surgical resection. Sequenced by immunoSEQ multiplex PCR; TCRdb stores in-frame clones only, minus some. The sample carries over 65,000 clones, approximately 87% recorded once. The genes are TRBV28 and TRBJ2-7; D perhaps matches TRBD2 (5 bases). The receptor was isolated from a person aged 40-85 years with oral cavity squamous cell carcinoma. The sequencing used PBMCs, collected after nivolumab (anti-PD-1) treatment. The CDR3 sequence: CASIGQTTTYEQYF. Here the CDR3 DNA reads TGTGCCAGCATAGGCCAGACTACGACCTACGAGCAGTACTTC. The full variable domain, completed using reference TRBV28 and TRBJ2-7, is DVKVTQSSRYLVKRTGEKVFLECVQDMDHENMFWYRQDPGLGLRLIYFSYDVKMKEKGDIPEGYSVSREKKERFSLILESASTNQTSMYLCASIGQTTTYEQYFGPGTRLTVT.